This passage covers 16 T cell receptor beta chains from one sample sequenced in a study of regulatory T cells in long-lasting Graves disease. To make TCR beta libraries, researchers used iRepertoire HTBI primers and Arm-PCR of CDR3 regions. TCRdb itself ran the multiplex PCR reads through MiXCR, one entry per CDR3 protein. The sample lists roughly 500,000 distinct CDR3 sequences; around 21% were seen once. The sample's time point: persistent/refractory GD, antithyroid drugs over 5 years with positive TRAb. The TCR library was made from RNA that had been extracted from PBMCs in TRIzol. The sequences come from peripheral blood mononuclear cells (PBMCs), collected when the disease was refractory, from a patient treated with antithyroid drugs. These receptors all stem from a female donor with Graves disease.

This clonotype was counted at least ten times. The chain links TRBV6-1 to TRBJ1-1, with D maybe TRBD1 (5 bases). With 8 bases removed from V and 6 bases from J, the gap between germline ends came to 25 bases. Germline V gene data show CDR1 as MNHNS and CDR2 as SASEGT. The CDR3 extends over 16 amino acids. CDR3 sequence: CASSQFRNFKGAEAFF. The CDR3, as DNA: TGTGCCAGCTCCCAATTCAGGAATTTTAAAGGGGCTGAAGCTTTCTTT.

This clonotype occurred many times. This chain links TRBV11-2 with TRBJ1-4; D perhaps matches TRBD1 (5 bases). Germline CDR1 and CDR2: SGHAT and FQNNGV. V lost 5 bases, J lost 7 bases, and 11 bases lay in between. This CDR3 contains 13 residues. This chain's CDR3 is CASSTGAIEKLFF. CDR3 nucleotides: TGTGCCAGCAGCACCGGGGCGATTGAAAAACTGTTTTTT.

This clonotype was counted a few times. The chain joins TRBV18 to TRBJ2-6; D unclear. The length of the CDR3 is 12 residues. V was shortened by 3 bases and J by 9 bases, with 6 bases between the two germline ends. Looked up from germline, CDR1 is KGHSH and CDR2 is LQKENI. CDR3 in amino acids: CASSPSFNVLTF. The CDR3 DNA sequence: TGTGCCAGCTCACCGAGCTTCAACGTCCTGACTTTC.

The chain employs TRBV6-1 and TRBJ2-3; D gene unclear. The CDR3 has 14 residues. The ends were cut back, 8 bases at V and 0 bases at J, with 12 bases in the middle. Germline V gene sequence: CDR1 MNHNS, CDR2 SASEGT. CDR3 coding DNA: TGTGCCAGCGGAACAGACCTTAGCACAGATACGCAGTATTTT. Translated, it gives CASGTDLSTDTQYF.

This clonotype was seen repeatedly, ten times or more. This chain joins TRBV2 and TRBJ1-5, with no clear D. Germline CDR1 SNHLY, CDR2 FYNNEI. The length of the CDR3 is 14 residues. The V end lost 5 bases, the J end lost 4 bases, and 12 bases lay between the germline ends. CDR3 protein: CASSRPLTNQPQHF. CDR3 coding DNA: TGTGCCAGCAGTCGCCCCCTTACTAATCAGCCCCAGCATTTT.

The rearrangement uses TRBV6-6 and TRBJ1-2, with D possibly TRBD1 on 6 matching bases. CDR3 length: 17 residues. Trimming took off 0 bases at V and 3 bases at J, with 17 bases between the two ends. Germline V gene data show CDR1 as MNHNY and CDR2 as SVGAGI (reference sequence). The CDR3 nucleotides read TGTGCCAGCAGTTACTCGAGTGGACTGGGGGGGCACTATGGCTACACCTTC. Translating gives CASSYSSGLGGHYGYTF.

Ten or more counts support this clonotype. The J gene is TRBJ1-5, the V gene TRBV27, with D possibly being TRBD1 (5 bases). V was pared by 3 bases and J by 4 bases, with 7 bases between. CDR1 MNHEY and CDR2 SMNVEV come from the germline V gene (reference sequence). The CDR3 consists of 13 residues. The CDR3 DNA reads as TGTGCCAGCAGTTTCACAGGAAATCAGCCCCAGCATTTT. Translating gives CASSFTGNQPQHF.

This clonotype was observed many times. This sequence joins TRBV2 and TRBJ2-7; 12 bases agree with TRBD2. The CDR3 is 14 residues long. Looked up from germline, CDR1 is SNHLY and CDR2 is FYNNEI. With 11 bases clipped from V and 2 bases from J, the junction kept 7 bases outside the gene matches. CDR3: CAASLAGGPYEQYF. As DNA, the CDR3 is TGTGCCGCCTCTCTAGCGGGAGGGCCCTACGAGCAGTACTTC.

The V and J genes are TRBV28 and TRBJ1-1; 11 positions agree with TRBD1. This CDR3 spans 17 amino acids. Germline CDR1 and CDR2: MDHEN and SYDVKM. V was pared by 5 bases and J by 5 bases, with 13 bases of the junction left unmatched. The CDR3 nucleotides read TGTGCCAGCAGTCTGACCGGACAGGGGGCTGGGAGTACTGAAGCTTTCTTT. As protein: CASSLTGQGAGSTEAFF.

J is TRBJ1-2 and V is TRBV6-1, with 7 bases lining up with TRBD1. The germline CDR1 and CDR2 sequences are MNHNS and SASEGT. CDR3 length: 14 residues. Germline trimming cut 6 bases from V and 7 bases from J; bases unmatched to any gene: 11. CDR3 residues: CASSLGTEGGGYTF. For the CDR3, the DNA is TGTGCCAGCAGCTTAGGGACAGAAGGGGGTGGCTACACCTTC.

The chain joins TRBV15 to TRBJ1-2; D not certain. The germline V gene encodes CDR1 LNHNV and CDR2 YYDKDF (reference sequence). The CDR3 loop spans 15 amino acids. V was trimmed by 0 bases and J by 8 bases, leaving 16 bases between them. As DNA, the CDR3 is TGTGCCACCAGCAGAGATAGGGCCGGTCCATGGGGCTACACCTTC. Translating gives CATSRDRAGPWGYTF.

Here the CDR3 reads CASSLPGTDSGNTIYF. The CDR3 DNA follows: TGTGCCAGCAGCCTCCCCGGGACAGACTCTGGAAACACCATATATTTT. The chain employs TRBV7-2 and TRBJ1-3; 7 nucleotides agree with TRBD1. The CDR3 runs 16 residues. In germline, CDR1 is SGHTA, CDR2 FQGNSA. Trimming took 5 bases from V and 0 from J; bases not matched to a gene: 7.

J is TRBJ2-7 and V is TRBV6-2 or TRBV6-3, with D tentatively TRBD1 (7 bases). The V end lost 0 bases, the J end lost 3 bases, and 9 bases lay between the germline ends. Germline V gene lookup returns CDR1 MNHEY and CDR2 SVGEGT. There are 14 residues in the CDR3. CDR3 residues: CASSYSQGGYEQYF. DNA of the CDR3: TGTGCCAGCAGTTACTCGCAGGGGGGCTACGAGCAGTACTTC.

This clonotype was recorded at least ten times. The chain recombines TRBV5-1 with TRBJ1-1; maybe TRBD1 (6 bases). Trimming removed 1 base at V and 0 bases at J, with 10 bases between. Germline lookup yields CDR1 SGHRS and CDR2 YFSETQ. The CDR3 runs 15 residues. The CDR3 sequence: CASSLLDRLNTEAFF. In nucleotides, the CDR3 is TGCGCCAGCAGCTTGTTGGACAGACTGAACACTGAAGCTTTCTTT.

The chain has TRBV27 and TRBJ2-7; 7 bases match TRBD2. The CDR3 extends over 15 amino acids. V gave up 7 bases and J gave up 2 bases; unmatched junction bases: 11. Germline lookup yields CDR1 MNHEY and CDR2 SMNVEV (reference sequence). CDR3 DNA: TGTGCCAGCATAGTGGGCCCTAGCGGACCCTACGAGCAGTACTTC. Its translation: CASIVGPSGPYEQYF.

This clonotype has at least ten counts. The chain recombines TRBV5-5 with TRBJ1-2, with TRBD1 identical over 8 bases. The CDR3 extends over 14 amino acids. The germline V gene has CDR1 SGHKS and CDR2 YYEKEE (reference sequence). Unmatched junction bases numbered 13, after V lost 4 bases and J lost 11 bases. In DNA, the CDR3 is TGTGCCAGCAGCCTGGACAGGGCGGGTGTAGGTTACACCTTC. Protein: CASSLDRAGVGYTF.